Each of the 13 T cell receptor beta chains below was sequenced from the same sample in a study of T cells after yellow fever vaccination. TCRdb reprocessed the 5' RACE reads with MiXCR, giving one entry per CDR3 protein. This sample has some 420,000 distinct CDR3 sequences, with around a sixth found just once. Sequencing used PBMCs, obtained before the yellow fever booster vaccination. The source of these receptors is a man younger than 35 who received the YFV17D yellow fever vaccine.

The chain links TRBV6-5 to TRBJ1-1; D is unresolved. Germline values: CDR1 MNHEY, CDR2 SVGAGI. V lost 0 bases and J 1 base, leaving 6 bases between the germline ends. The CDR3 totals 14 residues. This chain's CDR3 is CASSYSKRNTEAFF. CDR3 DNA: TGTGCCAGCAGTTACTCGAAACGGAACACTGAAGCTTTCTTT.

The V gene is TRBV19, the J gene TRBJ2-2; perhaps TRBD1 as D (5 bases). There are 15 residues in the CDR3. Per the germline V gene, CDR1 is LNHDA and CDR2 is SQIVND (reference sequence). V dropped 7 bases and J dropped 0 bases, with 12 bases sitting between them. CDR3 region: CASKTVTANTGELFF. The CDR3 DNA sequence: TGTGCCAGTAAAACTGTGACAGCGAACACCGGGGAGCTGTTTTTT. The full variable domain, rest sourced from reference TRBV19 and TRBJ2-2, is DGGITQSPKYLFRKEGQNVTLSCEQNLNHDAMYWYRQDPGQGLRLIYYSQIVNDFQKGDIAEGYSVSREKKESFPLTVTSAQKNPTAFYLCASKTVTANTGELFFGEGSRLTVL.

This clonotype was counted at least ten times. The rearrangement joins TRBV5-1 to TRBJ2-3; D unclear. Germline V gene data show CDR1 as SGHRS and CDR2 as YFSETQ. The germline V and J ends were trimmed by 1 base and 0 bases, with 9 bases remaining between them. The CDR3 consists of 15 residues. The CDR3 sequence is CASSLSVGSTDTQYF. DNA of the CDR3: TGCGCCAGCAGCTTGAGTGTCGGGAGCACAGATACGCAGTATTTT.

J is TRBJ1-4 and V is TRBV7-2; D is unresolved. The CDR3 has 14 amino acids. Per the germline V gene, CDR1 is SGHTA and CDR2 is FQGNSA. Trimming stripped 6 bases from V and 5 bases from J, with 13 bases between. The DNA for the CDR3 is TGTGCCAGCAGAGAAGGACCGCTCAATGAAAAACTGTTTTTT. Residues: CASREGPLNEKLFF.

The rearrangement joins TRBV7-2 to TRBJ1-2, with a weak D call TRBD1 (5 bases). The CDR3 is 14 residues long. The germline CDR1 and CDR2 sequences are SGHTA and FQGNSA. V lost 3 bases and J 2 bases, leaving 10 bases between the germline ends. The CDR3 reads CASSFGGSNYGYTF. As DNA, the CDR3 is TGTGCCAGCAGCTTCGGGGGGTCAAACTATGGCTACACCTTC.

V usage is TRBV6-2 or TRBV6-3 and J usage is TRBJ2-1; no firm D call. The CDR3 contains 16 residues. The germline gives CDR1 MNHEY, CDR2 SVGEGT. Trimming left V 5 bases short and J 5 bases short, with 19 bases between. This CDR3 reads CASSLHPVRIHNEQFF. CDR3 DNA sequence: TGTGCCAGCAGTCTCCATCCGGTTAGAATCCACAATGAGCAGTTCTTC.

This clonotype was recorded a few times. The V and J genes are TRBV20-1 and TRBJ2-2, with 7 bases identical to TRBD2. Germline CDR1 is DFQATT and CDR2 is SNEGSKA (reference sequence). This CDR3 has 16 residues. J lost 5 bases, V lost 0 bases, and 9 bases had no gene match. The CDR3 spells CSARDFQRGGTGELFF. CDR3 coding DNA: TGCAGTGCTAGAGATTTTCAGCGGGGCGGAACCGGGGAGCTGTTTTTT.

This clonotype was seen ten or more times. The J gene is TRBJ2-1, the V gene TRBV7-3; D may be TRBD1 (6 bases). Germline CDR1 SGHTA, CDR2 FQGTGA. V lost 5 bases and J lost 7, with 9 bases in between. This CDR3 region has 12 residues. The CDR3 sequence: CASSIRGNEQFF. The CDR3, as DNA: TGTGCCAGCAGCATAAGGGGGAATGAGCAGTTCTTC. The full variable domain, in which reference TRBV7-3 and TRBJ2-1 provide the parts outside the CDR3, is GAGVSQTPSNKVTEKGKYVELRCDPISGHTALYWYRQSLGQGPEFLIYFQGTGAADDSGLPNDRFFAVRPEGSVSTLKIQRTERGDSAVYLCASSIRGNEQFFGPGTRLTVL.

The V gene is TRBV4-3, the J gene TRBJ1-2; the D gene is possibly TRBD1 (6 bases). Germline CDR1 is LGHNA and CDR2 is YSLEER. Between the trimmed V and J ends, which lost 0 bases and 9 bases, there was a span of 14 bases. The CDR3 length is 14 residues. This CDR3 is CASSQDLGAPSYTF. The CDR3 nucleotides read TGCGCCAGCAGCCAAGATCTGGGGGCGCCTAGCTACACCTTC.

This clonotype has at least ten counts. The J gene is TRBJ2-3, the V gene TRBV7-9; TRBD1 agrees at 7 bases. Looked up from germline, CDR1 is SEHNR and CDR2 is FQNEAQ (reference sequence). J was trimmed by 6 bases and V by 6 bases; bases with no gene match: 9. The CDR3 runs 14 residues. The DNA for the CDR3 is TGTGCCAGCAGTCCCAGACAGGGTGGCGATACGCAGTATTTT. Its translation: CASSPRQGGDTQYF.

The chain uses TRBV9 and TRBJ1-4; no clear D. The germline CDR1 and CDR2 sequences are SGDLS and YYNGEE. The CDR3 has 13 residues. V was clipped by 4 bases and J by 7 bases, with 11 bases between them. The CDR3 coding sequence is TGTGCCAGCAGCCCCTCACGGGGTGAAAAACTGTTTTTT. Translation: CASSPSRGEKLFF.

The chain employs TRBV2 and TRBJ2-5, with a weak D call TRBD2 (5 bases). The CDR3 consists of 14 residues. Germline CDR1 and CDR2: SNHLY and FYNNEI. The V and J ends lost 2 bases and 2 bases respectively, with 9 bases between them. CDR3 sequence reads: CASSERRDQETQYF. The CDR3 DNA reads TGTGCCAGCAGTGAACGCCGGGATCAAGAGACCCAGTACTTC.

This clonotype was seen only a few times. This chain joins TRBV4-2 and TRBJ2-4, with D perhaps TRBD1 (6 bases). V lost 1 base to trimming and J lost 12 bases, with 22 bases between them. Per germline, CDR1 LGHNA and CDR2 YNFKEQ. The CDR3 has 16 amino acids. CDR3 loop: CASSQVLNRVTDDQYF. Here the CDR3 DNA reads TGTGCCAGCAGCCAAGTGCTTAACAGGGTGACAGATGATCAGTACTTC.